The next 9 T cell receptor beta chains were all read from a single sample in a study of T cell responses to AZD1222 COVID-19 vaccine. The protocol was immunoSEQ multiplex PCR, while the TCRdb copy is restricted to in-frame clones and leaves out a portion. The table shows about 160,000 clones, with approximately 90% occurring only once. The sample in question was peripheral blood, obtained 28 days after the second AZD1222 dose. Receptors originate from an adult who received the AZD1222 COVID-19 vaccine.

V and J are TRBV19 and TRBJ1-5; D gene ambiguous. This CDR3 spans 12 amino acids. V shed 5 bases and J shed 5 bases, with 7 bases lying between them. Germline V CDR1 and CDR2: LNHDA, SQIVND (reference sequence). The CDR3 protein is CASSDQYQPQHF. CDR3 DNA sequence: TGTGCCAGTAGTGATCAGTATCAGCCCCAGCATTTT.

The chain recombines TRBV5-1 with TRBJ1-1; D ambiguous. The V gene's germline CDR1 is SGHRS and CDR2 YFSETQ. V lost 4 bases and J 3 bases, leaving 13 bases between the germline ends. This CDR3 is built from 14 residues. CDR3 nucleotide sequence: TGCGCCAGCAGCACCCTTGGGATTGACACTGAAGCTTTCTTT. It specifies CASSTLGIDTEAFF.

V usage is TRBV7-6 and J usage is TRBJ2-5; maybe TRBD1 (5 bases). V lost 5 bases, J lost 7 bases, and 14 bases lay in between. Germline loops: CDR1 SGHVS, CDR2 FNYEAQ. This CDR3 is 13 amino acids long. CDR3 residues: CASSDGHQATQYF. CDR3 bases: TGTGCCAGCAGCGATGGACACCAGGCGACCCAGTACTTC.

CDR3 in DNA: TGTGCCAGCAGCCAAAAAATCACCCGAGACAAGAACACTGAAGCTTTCTTT. Translating gives CASSQKITRDKNTEAFF. The V call is TRBV7-9, the J call TRBJ1-1; D is unclear. The CDR3 spans 17 residues. CDR1 is SEHNR and CDR2 is FQNEAQ in the germline V gene (reference sequence). Trimming took 5 bases from V and 1 from J, leaving 20 bases between them.

This clone was picked up one time. V and J are TRBV5-5 and TRBJ1-2; perhaps TRBD1 as D (6 bases). The length of the CDR3 is 14 residues. V gave up 6 bases and J gave up 4 bases, with 16 bases separating them. The germline CDR1 and CDR2 sequences are SGHKS and YYEKEE (reference sequence). CDR3 in DNA: TGTGCCAGCAACCTGCAGGGGTCGACCTATGGCTACACCTTC. Its translation: CASNLQGSTYGYTF. The whole variable domain, filled in from reference TRBV5-5 and TRBJ1-2, reads DAGVTQSPTHLIKTRGQQVTLRCSPISGHKSVSWYQQVLGQGPQFIFQYYEKEERGRGNFPDRFSARQFPNYSSELNVNALLLGDSALYLCASNLQGSTYGYTFGSGTRLTVV.

J is TRBJ1-5 and V is TRBV27; D not resolved. Germline V gives CDR1 MNHEY, CDR2 SMNVEV (reference sequence). V lost 5 bases to trimming and J lost 4 bases, with 9 bases between them. The CDR3 totals 13 residues. The CDR3 is CASSPLDNQPQHF. For the CDR3, the DNA is TGTGCCAGCAGTCCCCTTGATAATCAGCCCCAGCATTTT.

This chain links TRBV15 with TRBJ1-2, with D uncertain. From germline, CDR1 is LNHNV and CDR2 YYDKDF (reference sequence). V was clipped by 1 base and J by 6 bases, with 12 bases between them. The CDR3 contains 14 residues. The CDR3 loop reads CATSRGTGADGYTF. The CDR3 DNA is TGTGCCACCAGCAGAGGGACGGGTGCTGATGGCTACACCTTC.

The chain links TRBV3-1 (or the pseudogene TRBV3-2) to TRBJ1-2; D perhaps matches TRBD1 (6 bases). CDR3 length: 13 residues. The V gene lost 7 bases and the J gene lost 7 bases, with 16 bases spanning the gap. From germline, CDR1 is LGHDT and CDR2 YNNKEL (reference sequence). This chain's CDR3 is CASNRRGHGGYTF. The DNA of the CDR3 is TGTGCCAGCAACCGCCGGGGGCATGGTGGCTACACCTTC.

The chain is built from TRBV5-1 and TRBJ1-3; D remains ambiguous. The germline V gene encodes CDR1 SGHRS and CDR2 YFSETQ. The CDR3 covers 13 residues. V lost 4 bases to trimming and J lost 4 bases, with 9 bases between them. The chain's CDR3 is CASSPGGGNTIYF. The CDR3 DNA reads TGCGCCAGCAGCCCGGGCGGAGGAAACACCATATATTTT. Drawing the rest from reference TRBV5-1 and TRBJ1-3, the complete variable domain is KAGVTQTPRYLIKTRGQQVTLSCSPISGHRSVSWYQQTPGQGLQFLFEYFSETQRNKGNFPGRFSGRQFSNSRSEMNVSTLELGDSALYLCASSPGGGNTIYFGEGSWLTVV.